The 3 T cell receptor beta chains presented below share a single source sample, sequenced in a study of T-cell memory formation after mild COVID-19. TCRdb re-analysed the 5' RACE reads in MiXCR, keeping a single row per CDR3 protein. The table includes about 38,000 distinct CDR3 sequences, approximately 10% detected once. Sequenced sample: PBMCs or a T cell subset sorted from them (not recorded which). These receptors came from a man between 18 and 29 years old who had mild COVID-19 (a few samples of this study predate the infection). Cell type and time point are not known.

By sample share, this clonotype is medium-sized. CDR3 sequence: CASSQERGGYDEQFF. CDR3 sequence (DNA): TGCGCCAGCAGCCAAGAACGCGGGGGGTATGATGAGCAGTTCTTC. The chain employs TRBV4-1 and TRBJ2-1, with 8 bases aligning to TRBD2. Germline V lookup: CDR1 MGHRA, CDR2 YSYEKL. The length of the CDR3 is 15 residues. Unmatched junction bases numbered 6, after V lost 0 bases and J lost 8 bases.

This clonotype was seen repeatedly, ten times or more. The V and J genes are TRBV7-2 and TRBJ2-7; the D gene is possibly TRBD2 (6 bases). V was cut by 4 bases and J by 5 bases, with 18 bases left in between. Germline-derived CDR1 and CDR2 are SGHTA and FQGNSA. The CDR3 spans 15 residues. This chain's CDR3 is CASSSNSGGGDEQYV. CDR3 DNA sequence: TGTGCCAGCAGCTCAAACTCAGGCGGAGGGGACGAGCAGTACGTC.

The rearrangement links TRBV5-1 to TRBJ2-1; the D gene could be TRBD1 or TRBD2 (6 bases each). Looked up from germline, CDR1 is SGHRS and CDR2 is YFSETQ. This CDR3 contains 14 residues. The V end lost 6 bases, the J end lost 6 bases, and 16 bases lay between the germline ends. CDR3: CASKGGLTSNEQFF. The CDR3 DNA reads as TGCGCCAGCAAAGGGGGGCTGACGTCCAATGAGCAGTTCTTC.